This T cell receptor (beta chain) was identified during a study of shared clonotypes between healthy human individuals. Germline V gene sequence: CDR1 SNHLY, CDR2 FYNNEI. V lost 6 bases and J 3 bases, leaving 17 bases between the germline ends. The CDR3 is 15 amino acids. Data came from immunoSEQ multiplex PCR; TCRdb stores just in-frame clones and leaves some out. The sample consists of a few hundred thousand clones, around 97% of them appearing once. This clone was detected once. Free of recent acute infections or vaccinations, the donors were healthy HIV-negative adults. This clonotype was sampled from a woman aged 25 to 39 in good health. The specimen sequenced was naive CD4+ T cells sorted from blood. Subset indicated: CD45RA+ positively selected. The chain is built from TRBV2 and TRBJ1-1, with D possibly being TRBD1 (6 bases). The CDR3 sequence: CASSPPRDIHTEAFF. Here the CDR3 DNA reads TGTGCCAGCAGCCCCCCCCGGGACATCCACACTGAAGCTTTCTTT.